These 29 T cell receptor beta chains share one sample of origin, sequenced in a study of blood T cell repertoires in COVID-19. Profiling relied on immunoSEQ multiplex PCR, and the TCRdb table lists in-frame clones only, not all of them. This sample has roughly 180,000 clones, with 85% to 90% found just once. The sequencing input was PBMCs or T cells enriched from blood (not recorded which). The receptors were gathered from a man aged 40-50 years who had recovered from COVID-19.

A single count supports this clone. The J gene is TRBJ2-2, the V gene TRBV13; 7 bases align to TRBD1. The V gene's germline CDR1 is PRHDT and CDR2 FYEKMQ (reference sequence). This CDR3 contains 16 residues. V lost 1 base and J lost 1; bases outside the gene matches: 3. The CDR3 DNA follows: TGTGCCAGCAGCTTAGAGGGGACAGTGAACACCGGGGAGCTGTTTTTT. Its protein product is CASSLEGTVNTGELFF. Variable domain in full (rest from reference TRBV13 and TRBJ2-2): AAGVIQSPRHLIKEKRETATLKCYPIPRHDTVYWYQQGPGQDPQFLISFYEKMQSDKGSIPDRFSAQQFSDYHSELNMSSLELGDSALYFCASSLEGTVNTGELFFGEGSRLTVL.

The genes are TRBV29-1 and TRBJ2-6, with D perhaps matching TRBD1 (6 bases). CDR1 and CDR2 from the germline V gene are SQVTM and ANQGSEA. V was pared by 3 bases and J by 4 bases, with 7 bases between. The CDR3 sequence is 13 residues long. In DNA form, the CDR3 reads TGCAGCGTTGAGGGGGCAGGGGCCAACGTCCTGACTTTC. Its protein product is CSVEGAGANVLTF.

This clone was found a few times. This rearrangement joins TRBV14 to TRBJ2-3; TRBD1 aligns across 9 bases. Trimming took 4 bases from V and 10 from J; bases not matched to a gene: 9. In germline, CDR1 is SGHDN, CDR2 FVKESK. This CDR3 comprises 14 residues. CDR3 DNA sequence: TGTGCCAGCAGCCTCACCACCGGACAGGGGCCGCAGTATTTT. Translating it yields CASSLTTGQGPQYF.

This CDR3 reads CASSPREGNTIYF. In DNA form, the CDR3 reads TGTGCCAGTAGTCCCAGGGAAGGAAACACCATATATTTT. This sequence joins TRBV19 and TRBJ1-3; perhaps TRBD1 as D (5 bases). The V end was cut by 5 bases, the J end by 4 bases, with 9 bases between. CDR1 LNHDA and CDR2 SQIVND come from the germline V gene (reference sequence). The CDR3 is 13 residues long.

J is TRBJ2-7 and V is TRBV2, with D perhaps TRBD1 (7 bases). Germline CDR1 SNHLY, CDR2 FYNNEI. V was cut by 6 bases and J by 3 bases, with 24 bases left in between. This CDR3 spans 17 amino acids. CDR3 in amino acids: CASRGRDSGRQFYEQYF. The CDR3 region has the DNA TGTGCCAGCAGGGGCCGGGACAGCGGGCGGCAATTCTACGAGCAGTACTTC.

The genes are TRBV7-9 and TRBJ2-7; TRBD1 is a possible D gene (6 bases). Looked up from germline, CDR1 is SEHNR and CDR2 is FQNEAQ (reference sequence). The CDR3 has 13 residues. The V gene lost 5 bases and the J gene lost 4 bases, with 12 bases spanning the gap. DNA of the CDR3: TGTGCCAGCAGCCATACAGGGTTTTACGAGCAGTACTTC. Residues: CASSHTGFYEQYF.

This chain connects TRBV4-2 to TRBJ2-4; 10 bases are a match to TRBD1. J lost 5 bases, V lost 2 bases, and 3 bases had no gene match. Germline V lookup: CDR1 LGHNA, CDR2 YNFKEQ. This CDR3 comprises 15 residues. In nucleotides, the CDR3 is TGTGCCAGCAGCCAAAACGACAGGGGGCAAAACATTCAGTACTTC. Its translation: CASSQNDRGQNIQYF.

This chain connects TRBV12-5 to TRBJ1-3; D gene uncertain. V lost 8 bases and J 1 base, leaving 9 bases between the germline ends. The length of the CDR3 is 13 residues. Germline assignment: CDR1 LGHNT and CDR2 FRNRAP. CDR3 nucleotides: TGTGCTAGTCGGGAGAATTCTGGAAACACCATATATTTT. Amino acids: CASRENSGNTIYF. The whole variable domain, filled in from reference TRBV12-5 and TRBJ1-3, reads DARVTQTPRHKVTEMGQEVTMRCQPILGHNTVFWYRQTMMQGLELLAYFRNRAPLDDSGMPKDRFSAEMPDATLATLKIQPSEPRDSAVYFCASRENSGNTIYFGEGSWLTVV.

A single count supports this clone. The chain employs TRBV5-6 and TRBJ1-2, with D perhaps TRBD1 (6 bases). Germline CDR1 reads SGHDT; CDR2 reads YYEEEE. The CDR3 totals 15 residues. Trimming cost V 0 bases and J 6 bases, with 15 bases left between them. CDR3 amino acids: CASSLGARGEDGYTF. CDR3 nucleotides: TGTGCCAGCAGCTTGGGCGCCAGGGGTGAGGATGGCTACACCTTC.

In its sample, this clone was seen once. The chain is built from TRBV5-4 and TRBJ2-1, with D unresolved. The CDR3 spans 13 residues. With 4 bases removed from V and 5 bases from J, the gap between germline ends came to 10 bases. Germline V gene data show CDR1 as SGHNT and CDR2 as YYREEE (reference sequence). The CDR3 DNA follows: TGTGCCAGCAGCCCGTCTCTAGACAATGAGCAGTTCTTC. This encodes CASSPSLDNEQFF.

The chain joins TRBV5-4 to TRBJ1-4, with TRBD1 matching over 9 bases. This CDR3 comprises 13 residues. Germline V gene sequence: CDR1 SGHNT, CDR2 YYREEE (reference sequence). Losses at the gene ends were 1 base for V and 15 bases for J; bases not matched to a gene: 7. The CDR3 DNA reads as TGTGCCAGCAGCTTGTTGGGACAGGGAAATTTGTTTTTT. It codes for CASSLLGQGNLFF.

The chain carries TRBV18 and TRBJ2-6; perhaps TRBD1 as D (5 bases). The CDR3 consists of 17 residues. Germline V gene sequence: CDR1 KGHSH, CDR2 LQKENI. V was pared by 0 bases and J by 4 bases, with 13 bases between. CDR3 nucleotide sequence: TGTGCCAGCTCACCACCCAGGGTTTTTTCCGGGGCCAACGTCCTGACTTTC. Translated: CASSPPRVFSGANVLTF. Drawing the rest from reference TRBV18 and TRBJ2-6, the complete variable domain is NAGVMQNPRHLVRRRGQEARLRCSPMKGHSHVYWYRQLPEEGLKFMVYLQKENIIDESGMPKERFSAEFPKEGPSILRIQQVVRGDSAAYFCASSPPRVFSGANVLTFGAGSRLTVL.

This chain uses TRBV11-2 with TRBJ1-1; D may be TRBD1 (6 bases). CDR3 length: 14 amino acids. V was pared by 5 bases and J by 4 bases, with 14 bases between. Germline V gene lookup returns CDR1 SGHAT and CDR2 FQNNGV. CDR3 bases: TGTGCCAGCAGCGCCACTAAGGACAGCACTGAAGCTTTCTTT. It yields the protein CASSATKDSTEAFF. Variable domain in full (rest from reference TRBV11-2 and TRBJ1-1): EAGVAQSPRYKIIEKRQSVAFWCNPISGHATLYWYQQILGQGPKLLIQFQNNGVVDDSQLPKDRFSAERLKGVDSTLKIQPAKLEDSAVYLCASSATKDSTEAFFGQGTRLTVV.

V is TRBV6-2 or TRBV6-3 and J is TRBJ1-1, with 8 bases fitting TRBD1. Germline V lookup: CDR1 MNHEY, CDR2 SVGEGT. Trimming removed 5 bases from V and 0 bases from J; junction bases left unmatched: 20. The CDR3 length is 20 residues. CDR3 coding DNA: TGTGCCAGCAGTCTTTCTCAGGGGGCGATCTCCATTACGTTGAACACTGAAGCTTTCTTT. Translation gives CASSLSQGAISITLNTEAFF.

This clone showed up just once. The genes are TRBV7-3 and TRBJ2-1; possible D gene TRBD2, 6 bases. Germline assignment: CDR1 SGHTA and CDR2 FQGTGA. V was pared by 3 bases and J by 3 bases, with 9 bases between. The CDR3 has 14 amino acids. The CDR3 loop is CASSFLGGYNEQFF. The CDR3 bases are TGTGCCAGCAGCTTCCTGGGAGGCTACAATGAGCAGTTCTTC. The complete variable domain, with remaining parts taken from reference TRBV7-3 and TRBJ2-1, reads GAGVSQTPSNKVTEKGKYVELRCDPISGHTALYWYRQSLGQGPEFLIYFQGTGAADDSGLPNDRFFAVRPEGSVSTLKIQRTERGDSAVYLCASSFLGGYNEQFFGPGTRLTVL.

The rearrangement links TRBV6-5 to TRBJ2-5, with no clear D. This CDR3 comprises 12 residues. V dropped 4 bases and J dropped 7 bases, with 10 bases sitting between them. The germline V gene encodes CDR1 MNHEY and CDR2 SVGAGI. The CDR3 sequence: CASSSVSGTQYF. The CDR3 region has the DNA TGTGCCAGCAGTTCGGTGTCGGGGACCCAGTACTTC.

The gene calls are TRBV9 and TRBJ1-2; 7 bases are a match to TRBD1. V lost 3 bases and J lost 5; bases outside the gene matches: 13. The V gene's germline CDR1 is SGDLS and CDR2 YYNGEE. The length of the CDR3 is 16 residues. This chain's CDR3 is CASSARDRATEYGYTF. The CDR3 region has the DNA TGTGCCAGCAGCGCCCGGGACAGAGCAACGGAATATGGCTACACCTTC.

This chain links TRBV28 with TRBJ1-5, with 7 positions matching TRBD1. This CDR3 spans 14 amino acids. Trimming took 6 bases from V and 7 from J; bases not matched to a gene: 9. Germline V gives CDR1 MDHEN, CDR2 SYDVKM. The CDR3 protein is CASSRTGFVQPQHF. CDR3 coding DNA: TGTGCCAGCAGCCGGACAGGTTTCGTCCAGCCCCAGCATTTT.

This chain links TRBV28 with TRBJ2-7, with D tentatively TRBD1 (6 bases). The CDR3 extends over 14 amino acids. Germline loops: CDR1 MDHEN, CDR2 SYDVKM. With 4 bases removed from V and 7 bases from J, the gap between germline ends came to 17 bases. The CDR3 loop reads CASSSTGSPREQYF. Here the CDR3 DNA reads TGTGCCAGCAGTTCAACAGGGTCCCCTCGGGAGCAGTACTTC.

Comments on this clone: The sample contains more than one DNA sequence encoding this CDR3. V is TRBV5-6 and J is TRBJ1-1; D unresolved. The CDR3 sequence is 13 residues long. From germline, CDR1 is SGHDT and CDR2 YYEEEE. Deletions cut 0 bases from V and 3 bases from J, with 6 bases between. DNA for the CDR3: TGTGCCAGCAGCTTGGGGTCGGACACTGAAGCTTTCTTT. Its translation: CASSLGSDTEAFF.

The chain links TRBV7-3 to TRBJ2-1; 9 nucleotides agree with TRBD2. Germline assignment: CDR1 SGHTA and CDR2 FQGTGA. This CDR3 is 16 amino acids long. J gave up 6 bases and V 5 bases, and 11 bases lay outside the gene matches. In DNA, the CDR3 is TGTGCCAGCAGCCCCGAATCGGGACTAGCTGCCAATGAGCAGTTCTTC. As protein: CASSPESGLAANEQFF.

CDR3 sequence (DNA): TGTGCCACCCGACAACAGGGTGGAGGCACTGAAGCTTTCTTT. Its protein product is CATRQQGGGTEAFF. The V and J genes are TRBV19 and TRBJ1-1; possibly TRBD1 for D (6 bases). In germline, CDR1 is LNHDA, CDR2 SQIVND (reference sequence). V lost 10 bases and J lost 4, with 19 bases in between. The CDR3 runs to 14 residues.

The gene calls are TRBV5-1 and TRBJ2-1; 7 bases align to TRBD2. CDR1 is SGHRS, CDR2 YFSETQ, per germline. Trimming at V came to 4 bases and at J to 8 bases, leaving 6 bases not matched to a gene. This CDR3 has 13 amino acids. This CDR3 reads CASSIGGGDEQFF. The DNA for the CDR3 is TGCGCCAGCAGCATCGGCGGGGGTGATGAGCAGTTCTTC.

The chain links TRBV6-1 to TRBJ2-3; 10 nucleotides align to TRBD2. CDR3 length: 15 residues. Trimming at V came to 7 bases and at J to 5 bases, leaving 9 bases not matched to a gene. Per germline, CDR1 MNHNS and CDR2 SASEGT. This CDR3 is CASTISGGNGDTQYF. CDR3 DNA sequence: TGTGCCAGCACGATTAGCGGGGGGAACGGAGATACGCAGTATTTT.

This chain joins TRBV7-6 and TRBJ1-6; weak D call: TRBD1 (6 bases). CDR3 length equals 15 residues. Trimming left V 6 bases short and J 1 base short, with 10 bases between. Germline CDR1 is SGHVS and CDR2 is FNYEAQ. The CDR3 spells CASRDSRSYNSPLHF. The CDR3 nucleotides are TGTGCCAGCAGGGACAGCAGGTCCTATAATTCACCCCTCCACTTT.

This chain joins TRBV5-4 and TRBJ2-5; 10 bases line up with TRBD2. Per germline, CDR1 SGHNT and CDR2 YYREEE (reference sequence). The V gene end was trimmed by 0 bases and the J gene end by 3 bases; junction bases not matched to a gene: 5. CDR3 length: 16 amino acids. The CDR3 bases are TGTGCCAGCAGCTTGGGAGGAGCGGGGGGGAAAGAGACCCAGTACTTC. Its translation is CASSLGGAGGKETQYF.

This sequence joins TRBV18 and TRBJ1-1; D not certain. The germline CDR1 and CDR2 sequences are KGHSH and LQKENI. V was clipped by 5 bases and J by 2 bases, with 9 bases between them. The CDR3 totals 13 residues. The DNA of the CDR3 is TGTGCCAGCTCAGGGCAGAGTAACACTGAAGCTTTCTTT. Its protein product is CASSGQSNTEAFF.

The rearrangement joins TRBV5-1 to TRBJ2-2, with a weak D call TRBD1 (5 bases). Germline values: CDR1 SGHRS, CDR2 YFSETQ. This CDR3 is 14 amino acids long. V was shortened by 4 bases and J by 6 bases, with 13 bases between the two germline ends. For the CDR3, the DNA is TGCGCCAGCAGCCCCTCAGGGTTCCCCGGGGAGCTGTTTTTT. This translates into CASSPSGFPGELFF.

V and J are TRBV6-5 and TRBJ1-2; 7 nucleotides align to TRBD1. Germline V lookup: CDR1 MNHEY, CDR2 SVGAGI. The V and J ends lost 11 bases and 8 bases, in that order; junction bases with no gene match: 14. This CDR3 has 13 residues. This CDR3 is CACRQGLVRGYTF. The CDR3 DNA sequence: TGTGCCTGCCGACAGGGACTAGTGAGGGGCTACACCTTC.